These T cell receptor beta chains were read from a single sample in a study of cytomegalovirus exposure and HLA in healthy donors. Repertoires were generated with immunoSEQ multiplex PCR, while TCRdb's copy carries only in-frame clones and drops some. The sample yields 120,000 to 150,000 clones, 79% seen once. Sequencing was performed on PBMCs. Every receptor here comes from a woman aged 40 to 55 in good health and CMV-seropositive. Each CDR3 is given with its conserved first and last residue. Fields, in order: D gene, J gene, clone size, V gene, CDR3 DNA, CDR3 protein. A D gene is named only where the DNA matches it firmly. Only some rows state a clone size, as once, few, many or a class for expanded clones.

D: TRBD1
J: TRBJ1-2
size: .
V: TRBV6-1
DNA: TGTGCCAGCCGGGACAGCACTACCCTTAACTATGGCTACACCTTC
CDR3: CASRDSTTLNYGYTF

D: TRBD2
J: TRBJ2-1
size: .
V: TRBV7-9
DNA: TGTGCCAGCAGGGGCGTCGCGGGGGACCGCTACAATGAGCAGTTCTTC
CDR3: CASRGVAGDRYNEQFF

D: .
J: TRBJ1-4
size: .
V: TRBV7-9
DNA: TGTGCCAGCAGTTCGGACAGTAATAATGAAAAACTGTTTTTT
CDR3: CASSSDSNNEKLFF

D: .
J: TRBJ1-3
size: .
V: TRBV5-1
DNA: TGCGCCAGCAGCTTGGATCAGGGTGCTGGAAACACCATATATTTT
CDR3: CASSLDQGAGNTIYF

D: .
J: TRBJ1-1
size: once
V: TRBV28
DNA: TGTGCCAGCAGTGTATTTGGGGGGGGTGAAGCTTTCTTT
CDR3: CASSVFGGGEAFF

D: .
J: TRBJ1-2
size: .
V: TRBV28
DNA: TGTGCCAGCAGCCCGTGGACAGCTGGCTACACCTTC
CDR3: CASSPWTAGYTF

D: .
J: TRBJ1-5
size: .
V: TRBV30
DNA: TGTGCCTGGAGTGGGACAGTGAATCAGCCCCAGCATTTT
CDR3: CAWSGTVNQPQHF

D: .
J: TRBJ1-2
size: .
V: TRBV7-9
DNA: TGTGCCAGCAGCCGTCCGGACACGAACTATGGCTACACCTTC
CDR3: CASSRPDTNYGYTF

D: .
J: TRBJ2-3
size: .
V: TRBV7-2
DNA: TGTGCCAGCAGCCCCCAGTGGGGGGGCGAGCAGTATTTT
CDR3: CASSPQWGGEQYF

D: TRBD1
J: TRBJ1-5
size: .
V: TRBV7-9
DNA: TGTGCCAGCAGCTTAACCGGGACAGGGGTCGCGGCCCAGCATTTT
CDR3: CASSLTGTGVAAQHF

D: .
J: TRBJ1-3
size: few
V: TRBV30
DNA: TGTGCCTGGAGTGTAGGGAGAGTCGGAAACACCATATATTTT
CDR3: CAWSVGRVGNTIYF

D: .
J: TRBJ1-1
size: .
V: TRBV6-5
DNA: TGTGCCAGCAGTTCAGGGGTAAGCACTGAAGCTTTCTTT
CDR3: CASSSGVSTEAFF

D: TRBD1
J: TRBJ1-2
size: few
V: TRBV2
DNA: TGTGCCAGCAGGGGGGGGACAGGGCAACTAAGCGATGGCTACACCTTC
CDR3: CASRGGTGQLSDGYTF